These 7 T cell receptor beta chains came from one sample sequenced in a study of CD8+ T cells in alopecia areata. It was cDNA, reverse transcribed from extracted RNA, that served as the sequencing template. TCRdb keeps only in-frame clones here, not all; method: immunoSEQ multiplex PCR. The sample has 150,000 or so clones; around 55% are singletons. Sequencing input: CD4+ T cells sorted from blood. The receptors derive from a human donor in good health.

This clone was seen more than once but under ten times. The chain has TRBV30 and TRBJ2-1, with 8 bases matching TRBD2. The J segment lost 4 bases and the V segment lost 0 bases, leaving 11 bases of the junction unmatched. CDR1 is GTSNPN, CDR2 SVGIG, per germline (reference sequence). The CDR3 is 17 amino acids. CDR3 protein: CAWSVGKTSDKYNEQFF. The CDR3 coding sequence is TGTGCCTGGAGTGTAGGAAAGACTAGCGACAAGTACAATGAGCAGTTCTTC.

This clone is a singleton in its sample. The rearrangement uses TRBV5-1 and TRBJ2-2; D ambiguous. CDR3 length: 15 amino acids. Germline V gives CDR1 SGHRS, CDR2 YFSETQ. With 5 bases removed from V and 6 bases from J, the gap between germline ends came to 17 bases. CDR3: CASRSLHSEAGELFF. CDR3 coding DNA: TGCGCCAGCAGATCTTTGCACTCAGAAGCCGGGGAGCTGTTTTTT.

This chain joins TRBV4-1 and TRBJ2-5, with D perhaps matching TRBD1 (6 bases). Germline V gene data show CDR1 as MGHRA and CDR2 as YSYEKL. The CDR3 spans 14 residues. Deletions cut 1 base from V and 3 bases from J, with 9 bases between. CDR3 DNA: TGCGCCAGCAGCCAAGCCCCAGGGGAAGAGACCCAGTACTTC. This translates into CASSQAPGEETQYF.

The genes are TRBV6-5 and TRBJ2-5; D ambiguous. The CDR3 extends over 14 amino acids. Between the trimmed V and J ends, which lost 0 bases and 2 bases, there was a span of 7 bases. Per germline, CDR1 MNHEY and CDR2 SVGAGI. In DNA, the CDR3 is TGTGCCAGCAGTTACTCGCACGTACAAGAGACCCAGTACTTC. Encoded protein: CASSYSHVQETQYF.

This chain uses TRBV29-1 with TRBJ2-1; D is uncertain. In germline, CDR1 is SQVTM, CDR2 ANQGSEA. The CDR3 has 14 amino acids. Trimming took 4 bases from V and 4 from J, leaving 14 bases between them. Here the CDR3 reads CSVGPPLTYNEQFF. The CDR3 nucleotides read TGCAGCGTTGGGCCTCCATTAACTTACAATGAGCAGTTCTTC.

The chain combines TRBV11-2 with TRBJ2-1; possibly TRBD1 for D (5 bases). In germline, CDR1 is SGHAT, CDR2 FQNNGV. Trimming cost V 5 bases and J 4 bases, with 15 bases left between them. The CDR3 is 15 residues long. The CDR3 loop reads CASSTTRGSYNEQFF. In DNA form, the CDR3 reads TGTGCCAGCAGCACGACAAGGGGATCATACAATGAGCAGTTCTTC.

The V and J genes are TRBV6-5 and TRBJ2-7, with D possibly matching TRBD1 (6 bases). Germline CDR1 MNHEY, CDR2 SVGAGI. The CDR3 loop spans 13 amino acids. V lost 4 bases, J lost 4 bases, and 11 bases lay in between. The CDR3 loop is CASSLQGRYEQYF. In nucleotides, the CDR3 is TGTGCCAGCAGTTTACAGGGAAGATACGAGCAGTACTTC.